The entry that follows covers one T cell receptor (delta chain) sequence. This DNA translates differently at residue 16 from the TCRdb protein, which is that of a much larger clone; a read error is likely, and the protein shown is the DNA's own translation. This entry comes from a study of gamma-delta chains in newborns, infants, children. Study-level background: Polyclonal expansion of innate γδ T cells after birth follows microbial exposure.

TCRdb repeated clone calling on the reads with CATT. Of about 3,400 delta-chain clones listed, 0.3% are singletons. The specimen sequenced was blood. The origin of this receptor is a child who was a newborn, infant or young child, either healthy, febrile or measles-vaccinated (not recorded which).

The CDR3 is CACDTWGSSSWDTRQTFF. CDR3 bases: TGTGCCTGTGACACCTGGGGATCAAGCTCCTGGGACACCCGACAGACGTTTTTC. The chain carries TRDV2 and TRDJ3; possibly TRDD3 for D (6 bases). Germline V gene sequence: CDR1 GEAIGNYY, CDR2 EKD. The CDR3 is 18 amino acids.